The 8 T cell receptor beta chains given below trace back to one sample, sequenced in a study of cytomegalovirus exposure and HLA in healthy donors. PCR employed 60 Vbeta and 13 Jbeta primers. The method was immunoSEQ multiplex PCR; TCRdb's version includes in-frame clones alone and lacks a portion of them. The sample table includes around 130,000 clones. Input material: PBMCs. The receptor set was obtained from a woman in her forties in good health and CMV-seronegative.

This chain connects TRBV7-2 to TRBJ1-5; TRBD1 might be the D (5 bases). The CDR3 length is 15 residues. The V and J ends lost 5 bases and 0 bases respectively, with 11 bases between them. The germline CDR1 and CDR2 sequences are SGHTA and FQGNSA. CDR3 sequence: CASSETRVSNQPQHF. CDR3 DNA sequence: TGTGCCAGCAGCGAAACCAGGGTTAGCAATCAGCCCCAGCATTTT.

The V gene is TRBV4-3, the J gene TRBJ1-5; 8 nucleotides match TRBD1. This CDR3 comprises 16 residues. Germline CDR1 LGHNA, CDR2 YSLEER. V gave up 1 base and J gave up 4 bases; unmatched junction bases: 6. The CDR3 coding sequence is TGCGCCAGCAGCCAAGGAAGCGGACAGGGAAATCAGCCCCAGCATTTT. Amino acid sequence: CASSQGSGQGNQPQHF.

This CDR3 is CASSPDTYQPQHF. In DNA form, the CDR3 reads TGTGCCAGCTCACCTGACACTTATCAGCCCCAGCATTTT. The chain carries TRBV18 and TRBJ1-5; no clear D gene. CDR3 length: 13 amino acids. Trimming shortened V by 3 bases and J by 5 bases, and 8 bases separated the two germline ends. Germline V gene lookup returns CDR1 KGHSH and CDR2 LQKENI.

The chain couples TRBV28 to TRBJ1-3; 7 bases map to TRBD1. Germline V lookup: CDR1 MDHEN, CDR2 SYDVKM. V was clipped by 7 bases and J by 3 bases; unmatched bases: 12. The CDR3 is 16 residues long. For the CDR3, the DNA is TGTGCCAGCACCCCCCTACAGGGGTTGAGTGGAAACACCATATATTTT. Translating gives CASTPLQGLSGNTIYF.

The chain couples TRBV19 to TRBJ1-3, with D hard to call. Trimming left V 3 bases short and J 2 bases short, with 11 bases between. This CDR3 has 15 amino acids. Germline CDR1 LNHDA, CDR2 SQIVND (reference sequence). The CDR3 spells CASSMPVGAGNTIYF. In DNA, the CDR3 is TGTGCCAGTAGTATGCCGGTGGGCGCTGGAAACACCATATATTTT.

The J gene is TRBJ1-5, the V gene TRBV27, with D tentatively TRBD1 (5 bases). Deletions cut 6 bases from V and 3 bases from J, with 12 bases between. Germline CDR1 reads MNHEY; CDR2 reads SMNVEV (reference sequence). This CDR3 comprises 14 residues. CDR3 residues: CASREGPYNQPQHF. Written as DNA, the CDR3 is TGTGCCAGCAGGGAGGGGCCCTACAATCAGCCCCAGCATTTT.

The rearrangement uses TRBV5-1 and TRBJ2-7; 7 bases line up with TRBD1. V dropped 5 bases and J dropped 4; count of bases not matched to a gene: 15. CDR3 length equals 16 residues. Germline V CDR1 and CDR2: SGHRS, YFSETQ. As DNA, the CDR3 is TGCGCCAGCAGGTCAGGATCGGCAGGGGGTAGTTACGAGCAGTACTTC. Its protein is CASRSGSAGGSYEQYF.

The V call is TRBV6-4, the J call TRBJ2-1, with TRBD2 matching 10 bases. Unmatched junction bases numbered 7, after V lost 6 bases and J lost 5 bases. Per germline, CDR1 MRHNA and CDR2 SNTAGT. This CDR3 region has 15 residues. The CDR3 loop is CASSPSGGDNNEQFF. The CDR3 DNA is TGTGCCAGCAGCCCCAGCGGGGGGGACAACAATGAGCAGTTCTTC.